Listed here are 23 T cell receptor beta chains from one sample, sequenced in a study of shared clonotypes between healthy human individuals (dated by TCRdb to 2020 to 2022). Library preparation used the immunoSEQ multiplex PCR assay. The table comes from immuneACCESS by way of TCRdb, which keeps in-frame sequences with V and J called. Part of the clones is missing from these tables; in studies checked, under half for an unresolved V gene and the rest for unknown reasons. The sample profile shows 2 million to 2.5 million clones; roughly 93% of them were found once. Under 0.45% of the sample comes from the top ten. The sequencing sample was made of naive CD4+ T cells from PBMCs. The cell subset or site label for this specimen denotes: CD45RA+ positively selected. The receptors come from a man younger than 30 in good health. Some clones in this sample may be carry-over from other donors' samples.

The rearrangement links TRBV4-1 to TRBJ2-3, with 8 bases fitting TRBD2. The CDR3 consists of 19 residues. Germline V CDR1 and CDR2: MGHRA, YSYEKL. The V segment lost 7 bases and the J segment 5 bases; nucleotides outside the gene matches: 23. CDR3 protein: CASTRRQEAGVVRGDTQYF. In nucleotides, the CDR3 is TGCGCCAGCACTAGAAGACAGGAAGCGGGAGTGGTGCGGGGAGATACGCAGTATTTT.

The chain combines TRBV10-3 with TRBJ2-1; 9 nucleotides match TRBD1. CDR1 is ENHRY, CDR2 SYGVKD, per germline. The CDR3 length is 13 residues. J lost 6 bases, V lost 6 bases, and 3 bases had no gene match. CDR3 nucleotides: TGTGCCATCAGGGGACAGGGAACCAATGAGCAGTTCTTC. As protein: CAIRGQGTNEQFF.

For this clone: This CDR3 is also generated by other DNA sequences in the sample. The chain couples TRBV7-8 to TRBJ1-1; D is unclear. This CDR3 spans 14 amino acids. V lost 1 base and J 1 base, leaving 7 bases between the germline ends. Germline V gives CDR1 SGHVS, CDR2 FQNEAQ. The CDR3 spells CASSLVAGNTEAFF. CDR3 nucleotide sequence: TGTGCCAGCAGCTTAGTGGCGGGGAACACTGAAGCTTTCTTT.

The V and J genes are TRBV15 and TRBJ1-3; TRBD1 matches at 8 bases. From germline, CDR1 is LNHNV and CDR2 YYDKDF (reference sequence). The CDR3 contains 16 residues. J was trimmed by 4 bases and V by 2 bases; bases with no gene match: 7. The CDR3 region has the DNA TGTGCCACCAGCAGACACAGACAGGGGCCAGGAAACACCATATATTTT. As protein: CATSRHRQGPGNTIYF.

The chain carries TRBV7-2 and TRBJ1-5; 10 nucleotides match TRBD1. CDR1 and CDR2 (germline): SGHTA, FQGNSA. The CDR3 loop spans 15 amino acids. V lost 5 bases to trimming and J lost 6 bases; unmatched junction nucleotides: 7. The CDR3 DNA is TGTGCCAGCAGCGCCGGGACAGGGGCGGGTCAGCCCCAGCATTTT. Translated, it gives CASSAGTGAGQPQHF.

The chain carries TRBV5-4 and TRBJ1-3, with 8 bases matching TRBD1. Losses at the gene ends were 4 bases for V and 8 bases for J; bases not matched to a gene: 11. The CDR3 has 15 residues. Per the germline V gene, CDR1 is SGHNT and CDR2 is YYREEE (reference sequence). The chain's CDR3 is CASSRTQGAGDTIYF. In nucleotides, the CDR3 is TGTGCCAGCAGCCGCACCCAGGGGGCCGGGGACACCATATATTTT.

CDR3 residues: CASSLAGSREQYF. As DNA, the CDR3 is TGTGCCAGCAGCTTGGCAGGGTCCAGGGAGCAGTACTTC. The chain employs TRBV7-3 and TRBJ2-7, with a possible D match to TRBD1 (5 bases). Germline CDR1 is SGHTA and CDR2 is FQGTGA. Trimming removed 3 bases from V and 7 bases from J, with 13 bases in between. The CDR3 is 13 amino acids.

The rearrangement joins TRBV7-9 to TRBJ1-1; unclear D gene. Trimming removed 3 bases from V and 7 bases from J, with 9 bases in between. The CDR3 spans 12 residues. In germline, CDR1 is SEHNR, CDR2 FQNEAQ (reference sequence). The CDR3 DNA sequence: TGTGCCAGCAGCTTCACGGCCCGTGAAGCTTTCTTT. The encoded protein is CASSFTAREAFF.

J is TRBJ1-4 and V is TRBV14, with D unclear. This CDR3 comprises 16 residues. The germline V gene has CDR1 SGHDN and CDR2 FVKESK. Trimming removed 0 bases at V and 3 bases at J, with 11 bases between. In DNA form, the CDR3 reads TGTGCCAGCAGCCAAGATTTCTTGTTTCCTAATGAAAAACTGTTTTTT. Translated: CASSQDFLFPNEKLFF.

This rearrangement joins TRBV9 to TRBJ2-5; the D gene is possibly TRBD1 (6 bases). Looked up from germline, CDR1 is SGDLS and CDR2 is YYNGEE. The CDR3 is 15 residues long. Trimming stripped 5 bases from V and 2 bases from J, with 16 bases between. The CDR3 reads CASSLRGTHQETQYF. In nucleotides, the CDR3 is TGTGCCAGCAGTTTGAGGGGGACACATCAAGAGACCCAGTACTTC.

V is TRBV28 and J is TRBJ2-1; TRBD2 matches 8 bases. The CDR3 extends over 16 amino acids. Germline V gene data show CDR1 as MDHEN and CDR2 as SYDVKM. Trimming at V came to 4 bases and at J to 8 bases, leaving 13 bases not matched to a gene. The chain's CDR3 is CASSSPGLGLRDEQFF. The CDR3 coding sequence is TGTGCCAGCAGTTCACCGGGACTAGGCCTTAGGGATGAGCAGTTCTTC.

This chain connects TRBV28 to TRBJ2-1; TRBD2 is a possible D gene (6 bases). Trimming took 2 bases from V and 14 from J, leaving 13 bases between them. The germline gives CDR1 MDHEN, CDR2 SYDVKM. The CDR3 has 12 amino acids. The CDR3 loop reads CASSLNTREKFF. As DNA, the CDR3 is TGTGCCAGCAGTTTAAATACCCGGGAGAAGTTCTTC.

The V gene is TRBV28, the J gene TRBJ1-1; 7 bases are a match to TRBD1. This CDR3 has 14 residues. CDR1 is MDHEN, CDR2 SYDVKM, per germline. The J segment lost 11 bases and the V segment lost 5 bases, leaving 14 bases of the junction unmatched. As DNA, the CDR3 is TGTGCCAGCAGTCAGAGATCAGGGGGTTCTGTGGCTTTCTTT. Translation: CASSQRSGGSVAFF. The variable domain in full, with the rest retrieved from reference TRBV28 and TRBJ1-1, is DVKVTQSSRYLVKRTGEKVFLECVQDMDHENMFWYRQDPGLGLRLIYFSYDVKMKEKGDIPEGYSVSREKKERFSLILESASTNQTSMYLCASSQRSGGSVAFFGQGTRLTVV.

On this clone itself: Other DNA sequences in the same sample also yield this CDR3. As DNA, the CDR3 is TGTGCCAGCAGCTCCCAGATGAACACTGAAGCTTTCTTT. Protein: CASSSQMNTEAFF. J is TRBJ1-1 and V is TRBV11-3; D remains unclear. This CDR3 is 13 amino acids long. Per the germline V gene, CDR1 is SGHNT and CDR2 is YENEEA. The ends were cut back, 4 bases at V and 0 bases at J, with 6 bases in the middle.

The rearrangement uses TRBV5-4 and TRBJ1-1; 7 bases align to TRBD1. Germline V CDR1 and CDR2: SGHNT, YYREEE (reference sequence). CDR3 length: 16 residues. V dropped 4 bases and J dropped 6; count of bases not matched to a gene: 15. CDR3 sequence (DNA): TGTGCCAGCAGCAAAGCGGAGACAGGGTTTAGCTCTGAAGCTTTCTTT. Translating gives CASSKAETGFSSEAFF.

The genes are TRBV27 and TRBJ2-1; 10 bases line up with TRBD1. Unmatched junction bases numbered 6, after V lost 7 bases and J lost 9 bases. Germline CDR1 and CDR2: MNHEY and SMNVEV (reference sequence). The CDR3 contains 13 residues. CDR3 in amino acids: CASTAGQGIEQFF. The DNA for the CDR3 is TGTGCCAGCACAGCGGGACAGGGGATTGAGCAGTTCTTC.

The V gene is TRBV9, the J gene TRBJ2-7; the D gene is possibly TRBD2 (6 bases). The CDR3 spans 14 residues. Germline V CDR1 and CDR2: SGDLS, YYNGEE. V lost 0 bases, J lost 3 bases, and 10 bases lay in between. This chain's CDR3 is CASSVDQGGYEQYF. CDR3 nucleotides: TGTGCCAGCAGCGTAGACCAGGGAGGCTACGAGCAGTACTTC.

This clone came up once. The V gene is TRBV4-1, the J gene TRBJ1-1, with D perhaps matching TRBD1 (6 bases). From germline, CDR1 is MGHRA and CDR2 YSYEKL. This CDR3 has 15 amino acids. V lost 4 bases and J 1 base, leaving 13 bases between the germline ends. The CDR3 region has the DNA TGCGCCAGCAGCCGCCGGGGGGGCTCGAACACTGAAGCTTTCTTT. Amino acids: CASSRRGGSNTEAFF.

This sequence joins TRBV6-1 and TRBJ2-2, with 8 nucleotides matching TRBD1. CDR3 length equals 15 residues. The V gene end was trimmed by 7 bases and the J gene end by 7 bases; junction bases not matched to a gene: 11. Germline CDR1 reads MNHNS; CDR2 reads SASEGT. The DNA of the CDR3 is TGTGCCAGCAACGATAGAGACAGGGGCATCGGGGAGCTGTTTTTT. As protein: CASNDRDRGIGELFF.

This clone has a single count. This chain connects TRBV18 to TRBJ2-1; D is unclear. CDR3 length: 15 amino acids. Per germline, CDR1 KGHSH and CDR2 LQKENI. V lost 2 bases, J lost 0 bases, and 8 bases lay in between. The CDR3 sequence: CASSPIPSSYNEQFF. Here the CDR3 DNA reads TGTGCCAGCTCACCAATTCCCAGCTCCTACAATGAGCAGTTCTTC.

This rearrangement joins TRBV7-8 to TRBJ2-7; TRBD1 agrees at 11 bases. This CDR3 comprises 14 residues. After removal of 5 bases from V and 6 bases from J, the junction contained 6 bases not matched to a gene. The germline gives CDR1 SGHVS, CDR2 FQNEAQ. The DNA of the CDR3 is TGTGCCAGCAGCATAATGGGGACAGGGGGCGAGCAGTACTTC. It encodes CASSIMGTGGEQYF.

This clone was counted between two and nine times. The V call is TRBV5-1, the J call TRBJ1-1; D is undetermined. There are 14 residues in the CDR3. V gave up 5 bases and J gave up 1 base, with 12 bases separating them. CDR1 is SGHRS and CDR2 is YFSETQ in the germline V gene. In nucleotides, the CDR3 is TGCGCCAGCAGTGACCAGACGACGAACACTGAAGCTTTCTTT. It codes for CASSDQTTNTEAFF.

To note about this clone: The same CDR3 is also encoded by other DNA sequences in this sample. This chain connects TRBV6-1 to TRBJ1-1; D is unclear. The V end lost 6 bases, the J end lost 1 base, and 6 bases lay between the germline ends. Germline CDR1 reads MNHNS; CDR2 reads SASEGT. CDR3 length: 12 residues. The CDR3 nucleotides are TGTGCCAGCAGCGTGGGGAACACTGAAGCTTTCTTT. Translating it yields CASSVGNTEAFF.